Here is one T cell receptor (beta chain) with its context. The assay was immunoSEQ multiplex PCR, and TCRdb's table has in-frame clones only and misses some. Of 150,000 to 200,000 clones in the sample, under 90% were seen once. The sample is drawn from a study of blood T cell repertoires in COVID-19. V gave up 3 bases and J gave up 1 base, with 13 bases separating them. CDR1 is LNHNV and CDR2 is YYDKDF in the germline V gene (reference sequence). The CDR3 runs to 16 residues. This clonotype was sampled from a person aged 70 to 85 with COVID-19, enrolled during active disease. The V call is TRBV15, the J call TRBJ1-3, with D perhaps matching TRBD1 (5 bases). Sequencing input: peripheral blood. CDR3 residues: CATSRGTPRSGNTIYF. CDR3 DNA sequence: TGTGCCACCAGCAGGGGGACTCCTAGATCTGGAAACACCATATATTTT. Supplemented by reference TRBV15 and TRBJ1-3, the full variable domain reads DAMVIQNPRYQVTQFGKPVTLSCSQTLNHNVMYWYQQKSSQAPKLLFHYYDKDFNNEADTPDNFQSRRPNTSFCFLDIRSPGLGDTAMYLCATSRGTPRSGNTIYFGEGSWLTVV.